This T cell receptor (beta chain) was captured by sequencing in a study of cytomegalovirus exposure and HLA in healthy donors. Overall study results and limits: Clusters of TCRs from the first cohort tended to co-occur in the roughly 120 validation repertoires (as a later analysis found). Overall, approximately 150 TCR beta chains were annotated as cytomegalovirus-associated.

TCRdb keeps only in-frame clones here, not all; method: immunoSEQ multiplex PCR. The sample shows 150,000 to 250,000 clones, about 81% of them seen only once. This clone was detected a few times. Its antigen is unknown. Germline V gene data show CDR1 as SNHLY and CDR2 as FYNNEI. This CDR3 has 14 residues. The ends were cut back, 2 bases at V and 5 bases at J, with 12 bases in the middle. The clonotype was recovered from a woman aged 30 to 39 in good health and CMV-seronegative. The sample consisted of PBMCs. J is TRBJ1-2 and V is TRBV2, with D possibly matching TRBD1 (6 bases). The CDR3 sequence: CASSERGTPYGYTF. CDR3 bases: TGTGCCAGCAGTGAAAGGGGGACACCGTATGGCTACACCTTC.